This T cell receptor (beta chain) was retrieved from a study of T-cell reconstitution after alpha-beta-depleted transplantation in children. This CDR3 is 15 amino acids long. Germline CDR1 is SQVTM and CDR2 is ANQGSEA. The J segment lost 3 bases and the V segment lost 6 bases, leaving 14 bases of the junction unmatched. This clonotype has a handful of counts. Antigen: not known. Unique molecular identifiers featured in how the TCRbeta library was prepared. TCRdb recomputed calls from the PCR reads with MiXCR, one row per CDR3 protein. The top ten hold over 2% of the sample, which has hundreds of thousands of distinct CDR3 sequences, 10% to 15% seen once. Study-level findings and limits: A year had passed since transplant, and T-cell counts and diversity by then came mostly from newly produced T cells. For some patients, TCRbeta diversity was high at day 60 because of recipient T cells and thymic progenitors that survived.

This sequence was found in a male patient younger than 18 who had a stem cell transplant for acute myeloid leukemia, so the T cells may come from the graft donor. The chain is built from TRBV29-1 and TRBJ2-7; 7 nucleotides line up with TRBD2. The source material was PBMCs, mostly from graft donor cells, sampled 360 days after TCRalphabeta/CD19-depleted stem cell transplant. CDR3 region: CSVFFAGVGNYEQYF. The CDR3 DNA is TGCAGCGTGTTCTTTGCGGGAGTCGGCAACTACGAGCAGTACTTC.